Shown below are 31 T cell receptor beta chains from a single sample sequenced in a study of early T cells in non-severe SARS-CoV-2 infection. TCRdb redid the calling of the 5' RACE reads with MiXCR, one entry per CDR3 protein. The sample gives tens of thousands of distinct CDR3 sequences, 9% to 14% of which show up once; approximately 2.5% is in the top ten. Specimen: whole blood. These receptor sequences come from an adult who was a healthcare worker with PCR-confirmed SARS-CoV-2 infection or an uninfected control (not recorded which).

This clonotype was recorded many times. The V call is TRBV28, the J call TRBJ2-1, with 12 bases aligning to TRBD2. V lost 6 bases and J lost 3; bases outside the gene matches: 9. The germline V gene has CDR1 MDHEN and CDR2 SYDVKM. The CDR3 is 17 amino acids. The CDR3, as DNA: TGTGCCAGCAGCCCCTCTAGCGGGAGGGCCCTCTACAATGAGCAGTTCTTC. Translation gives CASSPSSGRALYNEQFF.

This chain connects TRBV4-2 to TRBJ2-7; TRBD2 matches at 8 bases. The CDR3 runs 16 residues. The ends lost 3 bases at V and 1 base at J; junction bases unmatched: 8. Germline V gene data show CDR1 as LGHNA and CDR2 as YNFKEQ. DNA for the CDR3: TGTGCCAGCAGCCAGGCAACTAGCGGATCTTCCTACGAGCAGTACTTC. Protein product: CASSQATSGSSYEQYF.

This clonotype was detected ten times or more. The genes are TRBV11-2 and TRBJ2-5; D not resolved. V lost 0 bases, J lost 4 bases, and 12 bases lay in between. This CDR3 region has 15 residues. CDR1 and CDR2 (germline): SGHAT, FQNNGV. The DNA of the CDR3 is TGTGCCAGCAGCTTAGACGGCAGTCAAGGAGAGACCCAGTACTTC. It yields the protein CASSLDGSQGETQYF. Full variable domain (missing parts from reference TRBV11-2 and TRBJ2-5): EAGVAQSPRYKIIEKRQSVAFWCNPISGHATLYWYQQILGQGPKLLIQFQNNGVVDDSQLPKDRFSAERLKGVDSTLKIQPAKLEDSAVYLCASSLDGSQGETQYFGPGTRLLVL.

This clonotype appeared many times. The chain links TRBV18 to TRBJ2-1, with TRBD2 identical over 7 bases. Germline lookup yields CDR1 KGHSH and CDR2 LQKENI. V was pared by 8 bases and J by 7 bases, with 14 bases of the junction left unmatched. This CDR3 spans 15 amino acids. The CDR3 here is CASQRVSRERNEQFF. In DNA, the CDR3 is TGTGCCAGCCAACGAGTGTCGCGGGAGAGGAATGAGCAGTTCTTC.

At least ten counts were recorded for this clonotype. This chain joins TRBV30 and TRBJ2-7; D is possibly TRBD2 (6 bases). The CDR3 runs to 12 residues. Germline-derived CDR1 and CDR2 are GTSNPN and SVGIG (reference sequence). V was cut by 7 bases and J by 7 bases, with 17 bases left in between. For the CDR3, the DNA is TGTGCCTCCTACAACGGGGGAAGGGAGCAGTACTTC. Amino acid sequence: CASYNGGREQYF.

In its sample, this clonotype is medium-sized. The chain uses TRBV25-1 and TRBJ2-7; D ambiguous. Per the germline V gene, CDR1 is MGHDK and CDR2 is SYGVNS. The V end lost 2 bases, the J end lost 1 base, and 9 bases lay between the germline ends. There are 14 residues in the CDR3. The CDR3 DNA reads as TGTGCCAGCAGTGAACAGGTACAATCCTACGAGCAGTACTTC. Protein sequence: CASSEQVQSYEQYF.

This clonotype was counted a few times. CDR3 loop: CSAREWSSYEQYF. CDR3 nucleotides: TGCAGTGCTAGAGAGTGGAGCTCCTACGAGCAGTACTTC. The V gene is TRBV20-1, the J gene TRBJ2-7; unclear D gene. Trimming removed 0 bases at V and 0 bases at J, with 6 bases between. Per germline, CDR1 DFQATT and CDR2 SNEGSKA (reference sequence). The CDR3 spans 13 residues.

The CDR3 coding sequence is TGCAGCGCTGACCGCGGACAGGGGCCAGAGACCCAGTACTTC. It encodes CSADRGQGPETQYF. The V call is TRBV29-1, the J call TRBJ2-5; 9 bases fit TRBD1. The V gene end was trimmed by 7 bases and the J gene end by 4 bases; junction bases not matched to a gene: 10. Germline CDR1 and CDR2: SQVTM and ANQGSEA. The CDR3 is made up of 14 amino acids.

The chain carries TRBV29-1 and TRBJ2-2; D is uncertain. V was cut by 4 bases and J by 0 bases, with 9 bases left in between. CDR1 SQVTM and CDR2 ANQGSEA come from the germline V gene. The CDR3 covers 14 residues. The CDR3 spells CSVVENANTGELFF. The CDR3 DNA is TGCAGCGTTGTAGAGAACGCGAACACCGGGGAGCTGTTTTTT.

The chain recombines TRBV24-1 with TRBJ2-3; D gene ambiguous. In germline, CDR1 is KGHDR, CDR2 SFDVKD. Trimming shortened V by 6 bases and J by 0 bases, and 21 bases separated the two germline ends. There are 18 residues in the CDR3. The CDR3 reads CATSSPKFRQASTDTQYF. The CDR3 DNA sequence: TGTGCCACCAGTTCCCCCAAATTTCGACAAGCTAGCACAGATACGCAGTATTTT.

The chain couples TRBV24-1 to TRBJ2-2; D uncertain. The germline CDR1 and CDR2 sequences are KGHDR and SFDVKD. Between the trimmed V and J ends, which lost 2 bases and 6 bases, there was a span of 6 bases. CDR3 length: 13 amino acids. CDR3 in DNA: TGTGCCACCAGTGATTATAGGGCCGGGGAGCTGTTTTTT. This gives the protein CATSDYRAGELFF.

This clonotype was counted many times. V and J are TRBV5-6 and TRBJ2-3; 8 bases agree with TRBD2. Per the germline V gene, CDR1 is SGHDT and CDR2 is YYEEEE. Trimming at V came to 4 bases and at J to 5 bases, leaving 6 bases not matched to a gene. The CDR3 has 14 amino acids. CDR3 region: CASSQRSGGDTQYF. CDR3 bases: TGTGCCAGCAGCCAGAGAAGCGGGGGAGATACGCAGTATTTT.

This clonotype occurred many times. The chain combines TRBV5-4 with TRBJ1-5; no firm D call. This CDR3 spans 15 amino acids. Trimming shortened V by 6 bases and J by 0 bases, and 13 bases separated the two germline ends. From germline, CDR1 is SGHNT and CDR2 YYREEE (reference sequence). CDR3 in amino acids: CASTPTPYSNQPQHF. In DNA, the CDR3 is TGTGCCAGCACCCCGACACCTTATAGCAATCAGCCCCAGCATTTT.

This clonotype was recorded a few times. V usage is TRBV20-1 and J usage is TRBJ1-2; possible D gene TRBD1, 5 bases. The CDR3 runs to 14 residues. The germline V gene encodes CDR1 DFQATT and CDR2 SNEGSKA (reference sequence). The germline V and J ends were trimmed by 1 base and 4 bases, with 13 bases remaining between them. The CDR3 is CSARGERQSYGYTF. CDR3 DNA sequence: TGCAGTGCTAGAGGGGAGAGACAGAGCTATGGCTACACCTTC.

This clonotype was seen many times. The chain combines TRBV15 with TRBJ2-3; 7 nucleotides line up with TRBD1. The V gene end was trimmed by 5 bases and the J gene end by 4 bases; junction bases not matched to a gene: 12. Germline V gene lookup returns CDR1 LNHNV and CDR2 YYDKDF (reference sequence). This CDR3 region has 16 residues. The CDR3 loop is CATSGRQGLEADTQYF. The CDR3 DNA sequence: TGTGCCACCAGCGGACGACAGGGATTAGAGGCAGATACGCAGTATTTT.

The CDR3 reads CASSPIPGLASTDTQYF. In DNA, the CDR3 is TGTGCCAGCAGCCCCATCCCGGGACTAGCGAGCACAGATACGCAGTATTTT. This chain connects TRBV7-8 to TRBJ2-3; TRBD2 aligns across 10 bases. The CDR3 totals 17 residues. V was clipped by 5 bases and J by 0 bases; unmatched bases: 8. CDR1 and CDR2 from the germline V gene are SGHVS and FQNEAQ.

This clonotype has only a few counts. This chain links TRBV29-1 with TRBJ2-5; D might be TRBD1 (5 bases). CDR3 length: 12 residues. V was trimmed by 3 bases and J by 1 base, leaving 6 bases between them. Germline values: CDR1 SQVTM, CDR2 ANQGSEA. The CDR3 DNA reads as TGCAGCGTTGAGGACACCCAAGAGACCCAGTACTTC. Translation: CSVEDTQETQYF.

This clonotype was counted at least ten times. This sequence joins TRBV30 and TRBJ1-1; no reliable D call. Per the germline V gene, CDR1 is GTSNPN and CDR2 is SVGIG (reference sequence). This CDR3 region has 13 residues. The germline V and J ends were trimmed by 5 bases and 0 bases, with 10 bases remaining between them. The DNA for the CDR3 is TGTGCCTGGTTGGGGTACATGAACACTGAAGCTTTCTTT. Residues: CAWLGYMNTEAFF.

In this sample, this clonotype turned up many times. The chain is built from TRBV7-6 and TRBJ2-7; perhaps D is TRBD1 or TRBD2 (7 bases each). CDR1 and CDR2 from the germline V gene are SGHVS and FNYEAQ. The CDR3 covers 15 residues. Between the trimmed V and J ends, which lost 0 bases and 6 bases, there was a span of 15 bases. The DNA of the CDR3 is TGTGCCAGCAGCTTAGCGGCAGGGGGGGGTTTCGAGCAGTACTTC. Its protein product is CASSLAAGGGFEQYF.

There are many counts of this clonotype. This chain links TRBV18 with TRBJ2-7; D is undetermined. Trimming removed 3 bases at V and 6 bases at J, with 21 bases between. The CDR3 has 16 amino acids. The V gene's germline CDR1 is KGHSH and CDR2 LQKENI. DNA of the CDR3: TGTGCCAGCTCACCGACCCTCTCGCTAGGGTTTGGCGAGCAGTACTTC. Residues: CASSPTLSLGFGEQYF.

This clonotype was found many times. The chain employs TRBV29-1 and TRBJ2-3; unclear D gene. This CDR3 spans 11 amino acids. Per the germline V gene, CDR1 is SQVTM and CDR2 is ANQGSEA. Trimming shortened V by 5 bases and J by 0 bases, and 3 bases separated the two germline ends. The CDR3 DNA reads TGCAGCGTTCATAGCACAGATACGCAGTATTTT. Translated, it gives CSVHSTDTQYF.

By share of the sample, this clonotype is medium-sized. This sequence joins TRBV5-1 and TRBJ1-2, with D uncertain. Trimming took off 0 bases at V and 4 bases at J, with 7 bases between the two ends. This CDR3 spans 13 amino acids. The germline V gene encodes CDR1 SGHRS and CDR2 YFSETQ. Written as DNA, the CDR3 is TGCGCCAGCAGCTTGGCAGAGGTCTATGGCTACACCTTC. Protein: CASSLAEVYGYTF.

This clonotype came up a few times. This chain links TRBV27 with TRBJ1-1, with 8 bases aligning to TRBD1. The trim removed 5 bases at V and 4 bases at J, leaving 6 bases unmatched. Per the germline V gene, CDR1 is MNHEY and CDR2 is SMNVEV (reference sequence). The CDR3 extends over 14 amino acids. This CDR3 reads CASSRSGGFTEAFF. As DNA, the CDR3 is TGTGCCAGCAGTCGGTCAGGGGGCTTCACTGAAGCTTTCTTT.

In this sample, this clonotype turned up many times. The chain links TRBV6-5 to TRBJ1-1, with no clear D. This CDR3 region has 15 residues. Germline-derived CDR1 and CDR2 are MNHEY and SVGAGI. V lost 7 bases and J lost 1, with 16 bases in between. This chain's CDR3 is CASMREPGGNTEAFF. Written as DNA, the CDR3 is TGTGCCAGCATGAGGGAACCTGGAGGGAACACTGAAGCTTTCTTT.

CDR3 region: CSSTSGSSEQFF. The CDR3 DNA is TGCAGCTCCACTAGCGGGAGCAGTGAGCAGTTCTTC. The chain combines TRBV29-1 with TRBJ2-1; 11 positions match TRBD2. Unmatched junction bases numbered 6, after V lost 8 bases and J lost 9 bases. Germline V gene lookup returns CDR1 SQVTM and CDR2 ANQGSEA. The CDR3 is 12 residues long.

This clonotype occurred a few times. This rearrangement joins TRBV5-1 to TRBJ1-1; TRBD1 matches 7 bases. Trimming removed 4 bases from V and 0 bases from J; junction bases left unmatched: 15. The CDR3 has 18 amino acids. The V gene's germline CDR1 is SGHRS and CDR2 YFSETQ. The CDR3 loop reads CASSRGLGQQNVNTEAFF. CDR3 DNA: TGCGCCAGCAGCCGCGGCCTGGGACAGCAGAACGTGAACACTGAAGCTTTCTTT.

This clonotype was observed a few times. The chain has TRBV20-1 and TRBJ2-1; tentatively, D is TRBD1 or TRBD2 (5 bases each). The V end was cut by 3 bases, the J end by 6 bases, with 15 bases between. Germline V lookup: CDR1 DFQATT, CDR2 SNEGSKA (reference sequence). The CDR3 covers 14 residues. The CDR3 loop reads CSASIPGTPNEQFF. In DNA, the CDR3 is TGCAGTGCTAGTATCCCCGGGACCCCCAATGAGCAGTTCTTC.

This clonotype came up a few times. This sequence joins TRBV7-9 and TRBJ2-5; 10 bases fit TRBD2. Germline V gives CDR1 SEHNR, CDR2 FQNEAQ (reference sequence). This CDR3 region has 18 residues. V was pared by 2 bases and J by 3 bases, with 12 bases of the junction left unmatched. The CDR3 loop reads CASSLSLAGDGRKETQYF. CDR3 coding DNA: TGTGCCAGCAGCTTATCCCTAGCGGGGGACGGCCGCAAAGAGACCCAGTACTTC.

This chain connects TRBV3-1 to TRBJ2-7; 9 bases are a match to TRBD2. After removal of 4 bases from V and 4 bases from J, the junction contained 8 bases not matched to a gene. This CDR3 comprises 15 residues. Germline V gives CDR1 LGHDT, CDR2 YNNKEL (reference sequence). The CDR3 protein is CASSLHEREDYEQYF. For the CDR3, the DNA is TGTGCCAGCAGCCTTCACGAGCGGGAGGATTACGAGCAGTACTTC.

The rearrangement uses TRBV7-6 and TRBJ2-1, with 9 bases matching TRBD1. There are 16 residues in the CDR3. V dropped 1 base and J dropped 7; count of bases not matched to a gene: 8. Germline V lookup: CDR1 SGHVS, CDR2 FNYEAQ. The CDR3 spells CASSLVSGQGINEQFF. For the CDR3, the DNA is TGTGCCAGCAGCTTAGTTTCAGGACAGGGGATTAATGAGCAGTTCTTC.

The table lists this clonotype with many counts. The CDR3 nucleotides read TGTGCCAGCAGTTTGGAGGGTCATCAGCCCCAGCATTTT. Residues: CASSLEGHQPQHF. The genes are TRBV28 and TRBJ1-5; D is unclear. Germline loops: CDR1 MDHEN, CDR2 SYDVKM. V lost 3 bases to trimming and J lost 5 bases, with 8 bases between them. The CDR3 has 13 residues.